The source of this T cell receptor (beta chain) is a study of blood T cell repertoires in COVID-19. Whole-study context: Italy, Spain and the United States were the sources of the convalescent and acute COVID-19 samples. Nucleic acid was either cDNA or gDNA, and it came from T cells, B-cell-depleted T cells, or PBMCs.

Trimming left V 6 bases short and J 2 bases short, with 28 bases between. Germline V lookup: CDR1 SGDLS, CDR2 YYNGEE. This CDR3 is 19 amino acids long. Authors' data handling: Reference gene primer amplification gave nucleated cell count estimates. Method: immunoSEQ multiplex PCR; TCRdb's copy keeps in-frame clones and lacks some. The V and J calls and clone size come from that table; D and trimming were worked out from the DNA. The sample carries about 170,000 clones, more than 75% recorded once. The receptor was derived from a woman in her seventies with acute or convalescent COVID-19. The sample was peripheral blood. The V and J genes are TRBV9 and TRBJ2-3; D perhaps matches TRBD1 (6 bases). The CDR3 nucleotides are TGTGCCAGCACCCGCTCGGACAGAACAATATCCCGATTCACAGATACGCAGTATTTT. It specifies CASTRSDRTISRFTDTQYF.